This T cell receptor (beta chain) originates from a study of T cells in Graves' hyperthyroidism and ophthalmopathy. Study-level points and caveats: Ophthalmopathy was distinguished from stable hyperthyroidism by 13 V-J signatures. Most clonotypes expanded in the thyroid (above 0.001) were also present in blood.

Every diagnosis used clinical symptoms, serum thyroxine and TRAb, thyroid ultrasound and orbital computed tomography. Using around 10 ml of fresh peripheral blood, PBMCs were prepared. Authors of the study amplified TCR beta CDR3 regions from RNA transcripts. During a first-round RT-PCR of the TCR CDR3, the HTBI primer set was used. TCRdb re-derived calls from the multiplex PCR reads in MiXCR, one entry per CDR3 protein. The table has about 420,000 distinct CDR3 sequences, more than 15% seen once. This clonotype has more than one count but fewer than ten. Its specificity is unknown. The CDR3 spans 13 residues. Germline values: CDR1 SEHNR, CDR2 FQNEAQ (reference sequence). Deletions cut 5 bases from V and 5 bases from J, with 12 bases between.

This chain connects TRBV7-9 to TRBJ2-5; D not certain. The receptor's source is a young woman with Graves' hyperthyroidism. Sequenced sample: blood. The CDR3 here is CASSQTPGETQYF. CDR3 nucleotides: TGTGCCAGCAGCCAGACCCCGGGCGAGACCCAGTACTTC.